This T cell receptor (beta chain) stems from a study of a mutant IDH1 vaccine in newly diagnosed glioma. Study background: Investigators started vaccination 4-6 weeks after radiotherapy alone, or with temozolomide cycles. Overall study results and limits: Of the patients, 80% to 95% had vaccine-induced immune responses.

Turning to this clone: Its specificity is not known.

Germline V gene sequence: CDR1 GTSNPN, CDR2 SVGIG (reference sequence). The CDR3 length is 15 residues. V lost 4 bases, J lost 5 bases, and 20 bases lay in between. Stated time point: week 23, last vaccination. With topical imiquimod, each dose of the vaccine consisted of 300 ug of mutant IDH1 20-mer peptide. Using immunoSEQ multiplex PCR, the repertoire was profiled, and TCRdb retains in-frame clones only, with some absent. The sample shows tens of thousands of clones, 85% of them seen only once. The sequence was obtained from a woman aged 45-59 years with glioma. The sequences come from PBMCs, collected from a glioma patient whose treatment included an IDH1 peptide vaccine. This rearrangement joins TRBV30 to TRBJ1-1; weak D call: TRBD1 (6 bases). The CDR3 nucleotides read TGTGCCTGGACCTATATGGGGGAAAGGGGGACTGAAGCTTTCTTT. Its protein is CAWTYMGERGTEAFF.